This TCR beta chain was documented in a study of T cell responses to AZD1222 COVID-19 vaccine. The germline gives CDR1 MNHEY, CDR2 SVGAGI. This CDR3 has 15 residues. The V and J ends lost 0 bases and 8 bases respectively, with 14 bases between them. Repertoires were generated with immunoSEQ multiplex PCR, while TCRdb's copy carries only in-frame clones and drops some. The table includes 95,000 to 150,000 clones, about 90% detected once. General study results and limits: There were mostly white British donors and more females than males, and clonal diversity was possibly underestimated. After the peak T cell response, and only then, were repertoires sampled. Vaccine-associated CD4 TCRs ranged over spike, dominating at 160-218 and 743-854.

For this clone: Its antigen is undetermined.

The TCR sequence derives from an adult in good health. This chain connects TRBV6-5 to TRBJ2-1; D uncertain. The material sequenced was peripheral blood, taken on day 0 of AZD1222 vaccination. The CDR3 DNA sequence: TGTGCCAGCAGTTACTCGATATTCGGTGTGTATGAGCAGTTCTTC. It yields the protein CASSYSIFGVYEQFF.